This is a list of T cell receptor beta chains from one sample in a study of T cell responses to AZD1222 COVID-19 vaccine. The table came from immunoSEQ multiplex PCR; TCRdb's copy has only in-frame clones and leaves some out. The repertoire holds 90,000 to 120,000 clones, with 87% as singletons. Sequencing used peripheral blood, obtained 28 days after the second AZD1222 dose. These receptors were taken from an adult who received the AZD1222 COVID-19 vaccine. CDR3s include the opening cysteine and the closing phenylalanine or tryptophan. Fields, in order: CDR3 protein, CDR3 DNA, J gene, D gene, clone size, V gene. D genes are given only for firm matches. Rows give clone size only sometimes, using once, few, many, or a class for an expanded clone.

CDR3 protein: CASSNGDSQSSYEQYF; CDR3 DNA: TGTGCCAGTAGTAACGGGGACAGCCAGAGCTCCTACGAGCAGTACTTC; J gene: TRBJ2-7; D gene: TRBD1; clone size: .; V gene: TRBV19
CDR3 protein: CASSLEWGLNSPLHF; CDR3 DNA: TGCGCCAGCAGCTTGGAGTGGGGGCTTAATTCACCCCTCCACTTT; J gene: TRBJ1-6; D gene: .; clone size: .; V gene: TRBV5-1
CDR3 protein: CASSFLGEGSGNTIYF; CDR3 DNA: TGTGCCAGCAGCTTTTTAGGGGAAGGGTCTGGAAACACCATATATTTT; J gene: TRBJ1-3; D gene: .; clone size: .; V gene: TRBV7-9
CDR3 protein: CASSYTLFTGAEKLFF; CDR3 DNA: TGTGCCAGCAGCTACACATTGTTTACAGGGGCTGAAAAACTGTTTTTT; J gene: TRBJ1-4; D gene: TRBD1; clone size: .; V gene: TRBV5-8
CDR3 protein: CASSSRQGAGEQYF; CDR3 DNA: TGCGCCAGCAGCTCAAGACAGGGGGCTGGTGAGCAGTACTTC; J gene: TRBJ2-7; D gene: TRBD1; clone size: .; V gene: TRBV5-1
CDR3 protein: CSASDRAADQPQHF; CDR3 DNA: TGCAGTGCTAGTGACCGCGCAGCGGATCAGCCCCAGCATTTT; J gene: TRBJ1-5; D gene: .; clone size: few; V gene: TRBV20-1
CDR3 protein: CASSLDRGGYTF; CDR3 DNA: TGCGCCAGCAGCTTGGACAGGGGTGGCTACACCTTC; J gene: TRBJ1-2; D gene: TRBD1; clone size: .; V gene: TRBV5-1
CDR3 protein: CASSLRDRSSEQYF; CDR3 DNA: TGTGCCAGCAGCCTCCGGGACAGGAGTAGCGAGCAGTACTTC; J gene: TRBJ2-7; D gene: TRBD1; clone size: .; V gene: TRBV7-9
CDR3 protein: CASSPTNRASNYGYTF; CDR3 DNA: TGTGCCAGTAGTCCCACGAACAGGGCTTCTAACTATGGCTACACCTTC; J gene: TRBJ1-2; D gene: .; clone size: .; V gene: TRBV19
CDR3 protein: CASSQTTGNHYEQYF; CDR3 DNA: TGTGCCAGCAGCCAAACAACAGGGAACCACTACGAGCAGTACTTC; J gene: TRBJ2-7; D gene: .; clone size: .; V gene: TRBV3-1/TRBV3-2
CDR3 protein: CASSVGQLNTGELFF; CDR3 DNA: TGTGCCAGCAGCGTGGGACAGCTGAACACCGGGGAGCTGTTTTTT; J gene: TRBJ2-2; D gene: TRBD1; clone size: .; V gene: TRBV7-6
CDR3 protein: CASSAPGQGALEPQHF; CDR3 DNA: TGTGCCAGCAGTGCCCCGGGACAGGGGGCTTTGGAGCCCCAGCATTTT; J gene: TRBJ1-5; D gene: TRBD1; clone size: .; V gene: TRBV2
CDR3 protein: CASSSTDRGYGYTF; CDR3 DNA: TGTGCCAGCAGTTCCACCGACAGGGGTTACGGCTACACCTTC; J gene: TRBJ1-2; D gene: TRBD1; clone size: once; V gene: TRBV28
CDR3 protein: CASSFGTTLSDEQFF; CDR3 DNA: TGTGCCAGCAGCTTCGGGACTACCCTAAGCGATGAGCAGTTCTTC; J gene: TRBJ2-1; D gene: TRBD2; clone size: .; V gene: TRBV5-4
CDR3 protein: CASSYYRGRRATEAFF; CDR3 DNA: TGTGCCAGCAGTTACTACAGGGGGCGCAGAGCCACTGAAGCTTTCTTT; J gene: TRBJ1-1; D gene: TRBD1; clone size: .; V gene: TRBV28
CDR3 protein: CASSARDRNTEAFF; CDR3 DNA: TGTGCCAGTAGTGCCCGGGACAGGAACACTGAAGCTTTCTTT; J gene: TRBJ1-1; D gene: TRBD1; clone size: .; V gene: TRBV19
CDR3 protein: CASSFRRRQMEEKLFF; CDR3 DNA: TGTGCCAGCAGTTTTAGGAGGCGGCAGATGGAGGAAAAACTGTTTTTT; J gene: TRBJ1-4; D gene: .; clone size: .; V gene: TRBV28
CDR3 protein: CASLDRGLGQPQHF; CDR3 DNA: TGTGCCAGTCTCGACAGGGGGCTAGGACAGCCCCAGCATTTT; J gene: TRBJ1-5; D gene: TRBD1; clone size: .; V gene: TRBV19
CDR3 protein: CASSSNYEQYF; CDR3 DNA: TGTGCCAGCAGTTCCAACTACGAGCAGTACTTC; J gene: TRBJ2-7; D gene: .; clone size: .; V gene: TRBV28
CDR3 protein: CASSLGQGPSGNTIYF; CDR3 DNA: TGTGCCAGCAGCTTAGGACAGGGCCCCTCTGGAAACACCATATATTTT; J gene: TRBJ1-3; D gene: TRBD1; clone size: .; V gene: TRBV7-9
CDR3 protein: CASRGKITEIVSYEQYF; CDR3 DNA: TGTGCCAGCAGGGGGAAGATTACAGAAATTGTCTCCTACGAGCAGTACTTC; J gene: TRBJ2-7; D gene: .; clone size: .; V gene: TRBV2
CDR3 protein: CAWSASSYNEQFF; CDR3 DNA: TGTGCCTGGAGTGCCTCCTCCTACAATGAGCAGTTCTTC; J gene: TRBJ2-1; D gene: .; clone size: .; V gene: TRBV30
CDR3 protein: CASSGRAGDYTDTQYF; CDR3 DNA: TGTGCCAGCAGTGGACGAGCGGGGGATTACACAGATACGCAGTATTTT; J gene: TRBJ2-3; D gene: TRBD2; clone size: .; V gene: TRBV2
CDR3 protein: CASSDLRTGPRKAFF; CDR3 DNA: TGTGCCAGCAGTGATTTAAGGACAGGCCCGAGGAAAGCTTTCTTT; J gene: TRBJ1-1; D gene: TRBD1; clone size: .; V gene: TRBV2
CDR3 protein: CASSPRQGYYEQYF; CDR3 DNA: TGTGCCAGCAGTCCCAGACAGGGATACTACGAGCAGTACTTC; J gene: TRBJ2-7; D gene: TRBD1; clone size: .; V gene: TRBV6-5
CDR3 protein: CASSQLTGLGGEQFF; CDR3 DNA: TGTGCCAGCAGCCAGCTGACGGGCCTCGGGGGTGAGCAGTTCTTC; J gene: TRBJ2-1; D gene: .; clone size: .; V gene: TRBV7-8
CDR3 protein: CASSGGRGDEQFF; CDR3 DNA: TGTGCCAGCAGCGGCGGCAGGGGGGATGAGCAGTTCTTC; J gene: TRBJ2-1; D gene: .; clone size: .; V gene: TRBV9
CDR3 protein: CASSPGRYQPQHF; CDR3 DNA: TGTGCCAGCAGTCCAGGGAGGTACCAGCCCCAGCATTTT; J gene: TRBJ1-5; D gene: .; clone size: .; V gene: TRBV12-3/TRBV12-4
CDR3 protein: CASSFTQEDRGKLFF; CDR3 DNA: TGTGCCAGCAGCTTTACCCAGGAAGATAGGGGAAAACTGTTTTTT; J gene: TRBJ1-4; D gene: .; clone size: .; V gene: TRBV7-2
CDR3 protein: CASSGTAMNTEAFF; CDR3 DNA: TGTGCCAGCAGTGGGACAGCCATGAACACTGAAGCTTTCTTT; J gene: TRBJ1-1; D gene: .; clone size: .; V gene: TRBV2
CDR3 protein: CASSQQGSDTQYF; CDR3 DNA: TGTGCCAGCAGCCAACAGGGTTCAGATACGCAGTATTTT; J gene: TRBJ2-3; D gene: .; clone size: .; V gene: TRBV3-1/TRBV3-2
CDR3 protein: CASSLGGTANEKLFF; CDR3 DNA: TGTGCCAGCAGCTTAGGAGGGACGGCGAATGAAAAACTGTTTTTT; J gene: TRBJ1-4; D gene: .; clone size: .; V gene: TRBV7-8
CDR3 protein: CASNQVGGASYNEQFF; CDR3 DNA: TGTGCCAGCAACCAAGTAGGGGGGGCCTCCTACAATGAGCAGTTCTTC; J gene: TRBJ2-1; D gene: .; clone size: .; V gene: TRBV11-2
CDR3 protein: CASSQGLAGVDEQFF; CDR3 DNA: TGTGCCAGCAGTCAGGGACTAGCGGGGGTGGATGAGCAGTTCTTC; J gene: TRBJ2-1; D gene: TRBD2; clone size: once; V gene: TRBV4-2
CDR3 protein: CASRRLTSGVSNEQFF; CDR3 DNA: TGTGCCAGCAGGCGTCTAACTAGCGGGGTGAGCAATGAGCAGTTCTTC; J gene: TRBJ2-1; D gene: TRBD2; clone size: .; V gene: TRBV2
CDR3 protein: CASSPGLAGGPGTGELFF; CDR3 DNA: TGTGCCAGTAGTCCGGGACTAGCGGGGGGGCCGGGCACCGGGGAGCTGTTTTTT; J gene: TRBJ2-2; D gene: TRBD2; clone size: .; V gene: TRBV19
CDR3 protein: CASNGGGGGSQPQHF; CDR3 DNA: TGTGCCAGCAACGGAGGGGGAGGGGGCAGTCAGCCCCAGCATTTT; J gene: TRBJ1-5; D gene: TRBD1; clone size: .; V gene: TRBV6-6
CDR3 protein: CASSYSTQGARGYTF; CDR3 DNA: TGTGCCAGCAGTTACTCGACACAGGGGGCTAGGGGCTACACCTTC; J gene: TRBJ1-2; D gene: TRBD1; clone size: .; V gene: TRBV6-5
CDR3 protein: CASSSAVTGGDGYTF; CDR3 DNA: TGTGCCAGCTCATCCGCCGTAACAGGGGGAGACGGCTACACCTTC; J gene: TRBJ1-2; D gene: TRBD1; clone size: .; V gene: TRBV18
CDR3 protein: CASSQPGLSVGTDTQYF; CDR3 DNA: TGTGCCAGCAGCCAACCAGGGCTATCCGTAGGGACAGATACGCAGTATTTT; J gene: TRBJ2-3; D gene: .; clone size: .; V gene: TRBV3-1/TRBV3-2
CDR3 protein: CASTPGPAQEQYF; CDR3 DNA: TGTGCCAGCACCCCGGGGCCTGCACAGGAGCAGTACTTC; J gene: TRBJ2-7; D gene: .; clone size: .; V gene: TRBV6-5
CDR3 protein: CASTSTSGGVNEQFF; CDR3 DNA: TGTGCCAGCACCTCGACTAGCGGGGGGGTCAATGAGCAGTTCTTC; J gene: TRBJ2-1; D gene: TRBD2; clone size: few; V gene: TRBV6-5
CDR3 protein: CASSFGDRGLETQYF; CDR3 DNA: TGTGCCAGCAGCTTTGGGGACAGGGGATTGGAGACCCAGTACTTC; J gene: TRBJ2-5; D gene: TRBD1; clone size: .; V gene: TRBV7-9
CDR3 protein: CASSSQGSGYGYTF; CDR3 DNA: TGTGCCAGCAGCTCCCAAGGGTCCGGGTATGGCTACACCTTC; J gene: TRBJ1-2; D gene: .; clone size: .; V gene: TRBV6-5
CDR3 protein: CASSLGWAALAKNIQYF; CDR3 DNA: TGTGCCAGCAGCTTAGGGTGGGCAGCCCTAGCCAAAAACATTCAGTACTTC; J gene: TRBJ2-4; D gene: .; clone size: .; V gene: TRBV7-2
CDR3 protein: CASRGGTYEQYF; CDR3 DNA: TGTGCCAGCAGAGGGGGCACTTACGAGCAGTACTTC; J gene: TRBJ2-7; D gene: .; clone size: few; V gene: TRBV21-1
CDR3 protein: CASSIRGVAGGGELFF; CDR3 DNA: TGTGCCAGCAGCATACGCGGCGTGGCGGGTGGAGGGGAGCTGTTTTTT; J gene: TRBJ2-2; D gene: .; clone size: .; V gene: TRBV9
CDR3 protein: CATRRRQGLSNNEQFF; CDR3 DNA: TGTGCCACGAGGCGGAGACAGGGGTTGTCCAACAATGAGCAGTTCTTC; J gene: TRBJ2-1; D gene: TRBD1; clone size: .; V gene: TRBV2
CDR3 protein: CASSKGDSTDTQYF; CDR3 DNA: TGTGCCAGCAGCAAGGGGGACAGCACAGATACGCAGTATTTT; J gene: TRBJ2-3; D gene: .; clone size: .; V gene: TRBV21-1
CDR3 protein: CASSPGDRRTGELFF; CDR3 DNA: TGTGCCAGCAGCCCCGGGGACAGACGGACCGGGGAGCTGTTTTTT; J gene: TRBJ2-2; D gene: TRBD1; clone size: .; V gene: TRBV11-2
CDR3 protein: CASSSGQRADTQYF; CDR3 DNA: TGTGCCAGCAGTTCCGGACAGCGAGCAGATACGCAGTATTTT; J gene: TRBJ2-3; D gene: .; clone size: .; V gene: TRBV7-3
CDR3 protein: CASSHRGGELFF; CDR3 DNA: TGTGCCAGCAGTCACCGGGGCGGGGAGCTGTTTTTT; J gene: TRBJ2-2; D gene: .; clone size: .; V gene: TRBV3-1/TRBV3-2
CDR3 protein: CASRAWGGMNTEAFF; CDR3 DNA: TGTGCCAGCAGGGCGTGGGGGGGAATGAACACTGAAGCTTTCTTT; J gene: TRBJ1-1; D gene: .; clone size: .; V gene: TRBV6-5
CDR3 protein: CASSLRTDRGRRGYTF; CDR3 DNA: TGTGCCAGCAGTTTACGGACCGACAGGGGGCGAAGAGGCTACACCTTC; J gene: TRBJ1-2; D gene: TRBD1; clone size: .; V gene: TRBV6-2/TRBV6-3